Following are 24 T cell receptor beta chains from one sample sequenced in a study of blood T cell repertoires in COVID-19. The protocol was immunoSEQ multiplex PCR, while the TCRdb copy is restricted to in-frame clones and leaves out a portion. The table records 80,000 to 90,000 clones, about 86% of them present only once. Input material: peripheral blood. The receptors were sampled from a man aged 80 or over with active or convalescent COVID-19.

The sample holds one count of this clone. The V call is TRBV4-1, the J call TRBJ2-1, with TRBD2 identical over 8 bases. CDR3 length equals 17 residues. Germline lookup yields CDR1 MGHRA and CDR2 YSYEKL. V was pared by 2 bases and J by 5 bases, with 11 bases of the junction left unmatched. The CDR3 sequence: CASSQPKQRELNNEQFF. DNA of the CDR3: TGCGCCAGCAGCCAACCCAAACAGCGGGAGCTCAACAATGAGCAGTTCTTC.

CDR3 coding DNA: TGCAGCGTGCTGGACAGGGGGCTTACTGAAGCTTTCTTT. Protein sequence: CSVLDRGLTEAFF. The V call is TRBV29-1, the J call TRBJ1-1, with TRBD1 matching over 11 bases. The J segment lost 5 bases and the V segment lost 6 bases, leaving 5 bases of the junction unmatched. This CDR3 region has 13 residues. Germline assignment: CDR1 SQVTM and CDR2 ANQGSEA.

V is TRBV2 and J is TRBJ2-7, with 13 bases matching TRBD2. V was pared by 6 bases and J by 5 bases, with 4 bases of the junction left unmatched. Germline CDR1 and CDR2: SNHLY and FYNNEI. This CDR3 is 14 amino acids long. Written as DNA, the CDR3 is TGTGCCAGCAGGAGACTAGCGGGAGGCCACGAGCAGTACTTC. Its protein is CASRRLAGGHEQYF.

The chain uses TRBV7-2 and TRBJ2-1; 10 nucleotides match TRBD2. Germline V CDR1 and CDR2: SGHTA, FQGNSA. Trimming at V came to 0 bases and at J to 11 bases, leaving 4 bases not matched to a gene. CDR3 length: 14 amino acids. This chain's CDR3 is CASSLAGLASQQFF. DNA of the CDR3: TGTGCCAGCAGCTTAGCGGGACTAGCGAGCCAGCAGTTCTTC.

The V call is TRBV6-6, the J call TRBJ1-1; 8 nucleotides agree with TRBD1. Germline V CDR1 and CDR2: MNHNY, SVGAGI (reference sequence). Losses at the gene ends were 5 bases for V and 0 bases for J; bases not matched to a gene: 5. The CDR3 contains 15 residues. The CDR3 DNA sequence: TGTGCCAGCAGTGACTACAGGGGGATGAACACTGAAGCTTTCTTT. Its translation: CASSDYRGMNTEAFF.

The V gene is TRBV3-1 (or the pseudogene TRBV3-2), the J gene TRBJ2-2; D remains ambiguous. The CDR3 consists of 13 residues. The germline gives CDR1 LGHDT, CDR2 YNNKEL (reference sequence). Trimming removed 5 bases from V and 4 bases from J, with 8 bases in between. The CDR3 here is CASSLSGTGELFF. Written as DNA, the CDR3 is TGTGCCAGCAGCTTGTCGGGCACCGGGGAGCTGTTTTTT.

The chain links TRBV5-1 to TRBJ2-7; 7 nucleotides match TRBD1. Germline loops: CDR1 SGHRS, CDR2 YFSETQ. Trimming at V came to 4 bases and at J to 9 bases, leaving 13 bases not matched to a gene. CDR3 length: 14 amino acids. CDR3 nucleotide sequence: TGCGCCAGCAGCCGGGACAGAGAGTATACGGGGCAGTACTTC. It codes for CASSRDREYTGQYF. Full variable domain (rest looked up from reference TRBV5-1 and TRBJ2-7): KAGVTQTPRYLIKTRGQQVTLSCSPISGHRSVSWYQQTPGQGLQFLFEYFSETQRNKGNFPGRFSGRQFSNSRSEMNVSTLELGDSALYLCASSRDREYTGQYFGPGTRLTVT.

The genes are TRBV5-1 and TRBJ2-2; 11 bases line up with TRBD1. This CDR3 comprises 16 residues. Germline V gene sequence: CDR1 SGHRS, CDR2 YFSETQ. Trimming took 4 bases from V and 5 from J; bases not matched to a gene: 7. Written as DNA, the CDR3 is TGCGCCAGCAGCCCCGGACAGGGGGCTGAGACCGGGGAGCTGTTTTTT. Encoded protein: CASSPGQGAETGELFF.

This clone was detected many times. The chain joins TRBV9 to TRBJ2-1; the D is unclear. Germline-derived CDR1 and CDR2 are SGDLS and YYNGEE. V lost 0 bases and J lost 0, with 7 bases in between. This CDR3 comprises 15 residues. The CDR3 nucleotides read TGTGCCAGCAGCGTAGCCGAGAGCTCCTACAATGAGCAGTTCTTC. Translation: CASSVAESSYNEQFF.

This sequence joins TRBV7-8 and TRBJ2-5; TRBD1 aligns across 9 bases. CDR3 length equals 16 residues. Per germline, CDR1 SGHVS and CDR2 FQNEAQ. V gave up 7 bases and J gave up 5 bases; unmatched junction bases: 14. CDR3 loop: CASKLDRGRNWETQYF. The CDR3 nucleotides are TGTGCCAGCAAATTGGACAGGGGAAGAAATTGGGAGACCCAGTACTTC.

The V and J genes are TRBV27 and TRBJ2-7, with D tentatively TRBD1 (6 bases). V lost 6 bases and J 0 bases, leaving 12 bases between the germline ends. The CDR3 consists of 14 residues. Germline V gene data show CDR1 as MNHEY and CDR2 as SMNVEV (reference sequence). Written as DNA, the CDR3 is TGTGCCAGCAGCCTTAGACAGGACTCCTACGAGCAGTACTTC. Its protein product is CASSLRQDSYEQYF.

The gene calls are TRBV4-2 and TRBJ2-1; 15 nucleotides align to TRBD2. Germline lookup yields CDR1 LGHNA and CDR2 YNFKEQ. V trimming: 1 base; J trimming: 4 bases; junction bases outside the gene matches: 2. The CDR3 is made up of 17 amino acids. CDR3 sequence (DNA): TGTGCCAGCAGCCAAGGGACTAGCGGGAGGGATTACAATGAGCAGTTCTTC. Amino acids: CASSQGTSGRDYNEQFF.

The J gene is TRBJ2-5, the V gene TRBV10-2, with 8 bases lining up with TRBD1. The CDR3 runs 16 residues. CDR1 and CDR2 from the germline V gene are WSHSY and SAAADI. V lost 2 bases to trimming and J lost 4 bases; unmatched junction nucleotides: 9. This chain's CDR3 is CASSETRTGIGETQYF. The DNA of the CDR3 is TGCGCCAGCAGTGAGACAAGGACAGGGATTGGAGAGACCCAGTACTTC.

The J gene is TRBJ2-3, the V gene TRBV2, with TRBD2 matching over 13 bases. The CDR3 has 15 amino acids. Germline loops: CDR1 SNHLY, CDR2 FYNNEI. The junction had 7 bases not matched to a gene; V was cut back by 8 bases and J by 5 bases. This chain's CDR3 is CASSYTSGRVDTQYF. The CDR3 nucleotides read TGTGCCAGCTCCTATACTAGCGGGAGGGTAGATACGCAGTATTTT.

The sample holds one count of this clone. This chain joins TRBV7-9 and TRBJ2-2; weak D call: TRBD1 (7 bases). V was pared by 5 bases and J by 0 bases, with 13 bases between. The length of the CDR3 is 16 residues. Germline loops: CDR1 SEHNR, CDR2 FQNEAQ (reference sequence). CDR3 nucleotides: TGTGCCAGCAGCCAGGGGGGCCTAGCGAACACCGGGGAGCTGTTTTTT. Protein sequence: CASSQGGLANTGELFF.

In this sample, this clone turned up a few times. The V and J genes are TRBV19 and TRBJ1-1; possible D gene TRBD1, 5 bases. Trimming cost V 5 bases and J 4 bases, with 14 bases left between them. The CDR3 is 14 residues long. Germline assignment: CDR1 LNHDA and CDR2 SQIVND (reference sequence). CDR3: CASSGAGPGTEAFF. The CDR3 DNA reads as TGTGCCAGTAGTGGGGCAGGGCCGGGCACTGAAGCTTTCTTT.

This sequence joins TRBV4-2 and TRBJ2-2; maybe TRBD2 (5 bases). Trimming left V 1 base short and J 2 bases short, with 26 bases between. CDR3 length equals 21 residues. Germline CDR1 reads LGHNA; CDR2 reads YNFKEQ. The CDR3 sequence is CASSQVVTSWSSERNTGELFF. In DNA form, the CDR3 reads TGTGCCAGCAGCCAAGTCGTGACTTCCTGGAGTAGCGAGAGAAACACCGGGGAGCTGTTTTTT.

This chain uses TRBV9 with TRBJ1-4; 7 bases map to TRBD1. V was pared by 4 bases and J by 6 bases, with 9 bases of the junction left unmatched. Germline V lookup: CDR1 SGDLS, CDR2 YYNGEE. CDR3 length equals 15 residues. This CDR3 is CASSPPSGTDEKLFF. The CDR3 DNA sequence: TGTGCCAGCAGCCCCCCTTCCGGGACAGATGAAAAACTGTTTTTT.

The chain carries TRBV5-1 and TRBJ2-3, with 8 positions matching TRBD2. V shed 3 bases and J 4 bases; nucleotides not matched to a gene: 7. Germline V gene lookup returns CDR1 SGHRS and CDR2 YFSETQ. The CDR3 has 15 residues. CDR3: CASSSPGLVADTQYF. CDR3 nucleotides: TGCGCCAGCAGCTCTCCGGGACTAGTGGCAGATACGCAGTATTTT.

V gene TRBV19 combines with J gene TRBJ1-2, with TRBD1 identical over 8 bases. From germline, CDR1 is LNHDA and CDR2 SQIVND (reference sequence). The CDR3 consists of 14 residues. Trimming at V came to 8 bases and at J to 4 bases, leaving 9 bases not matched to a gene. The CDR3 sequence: CASHPTGGVYGYTF. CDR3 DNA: TGTGCCAGTCATCCTACAGGGGGTGTCTATGGCTACACCTTC.

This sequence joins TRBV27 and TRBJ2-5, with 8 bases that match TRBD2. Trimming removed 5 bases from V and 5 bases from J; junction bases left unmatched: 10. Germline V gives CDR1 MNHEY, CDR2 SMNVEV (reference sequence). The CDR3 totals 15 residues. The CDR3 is CASSGSAGVRETQYF. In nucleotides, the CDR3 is TGTGCCAGCAGTGGGTCAGCGGGAGTTCGGGAGACCCAGTACTTC.

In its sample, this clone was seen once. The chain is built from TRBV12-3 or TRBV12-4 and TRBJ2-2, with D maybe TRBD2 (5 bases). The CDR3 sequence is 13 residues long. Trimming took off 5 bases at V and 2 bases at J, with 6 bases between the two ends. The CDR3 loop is CASSPGNTGELFF. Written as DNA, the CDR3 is TGTGCCAGCAGTCCGGGAAACACCGGGGAGCTGTTTTTT.

For the CDR3, the DNA is TGCGCCAGCAGTGAGCAGGGTTGGACTGAAGCTTTCTTT. Its protein product is CASSEQGWTEAFF. The chain has TRBV10-2 and TRBJ1-1, with D tentatively TRBD1 (5 bases). Germline CDR1 and CDR2: WSHSY and SAAADI. The CDR3 is 13 residues long. V was pared by 2 bases and J by 5 bases, with 9 bases between.

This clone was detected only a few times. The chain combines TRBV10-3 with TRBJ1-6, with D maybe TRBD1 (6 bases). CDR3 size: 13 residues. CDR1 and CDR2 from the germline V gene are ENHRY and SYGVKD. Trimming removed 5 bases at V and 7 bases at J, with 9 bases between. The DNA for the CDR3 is TGTGCCATCAGTCAGGGGAACAATTCACCCCTCCACTTT. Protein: CAISQGNNSPLHF.